The entry below describes one T cell receptor (beta chain). Germline loops: CDR1 KGHSH, CDR2 LQKENI. V was clipped by 4 bases and J by 9 bases; unmatched bases: 13. There are 17 residues in the CDR3. This specimen belongs to a study of blood T cell repertoires in COVID-19. Study at large: COVID-19 samples collected from the United States, Italy and Spain covered acute and convalescent phases. In each case, the material was cDNA or gDNA derived from T cells, B-cell-depleted T cells, or PBMCs.

How the authors handled the data: Amplified reference gene primers provided the basis for estimating nucleated cell counts. Repertoires were generated with immunoSEQ multiplex PCR, while TCRdb's copy carries only in-frame clones and drops some. D and trimming were read from the DNA, whereas the V and J calls and clone size are those reported in that table. This table has about 35,000 clones, 91% appearing once. This chain connects TRBV18 to TRBJ1-6; 9 bases fit TRBD1. The specimen was peripheral blood. The TCR originated in a man aged 50 or older with active COVID-19. The CDR3 protein is CASSLNTAGTGPSPLHF. The CDR3 coding sequence is TGTGCCAGCTCACTCAATACTGCCGGGACAGGGCCTTCACCCCTCCACTTT.